Below, 17 T cell receptor beta chains from the same sample are listed, as sequenced in a study of cytomegalovirus exposure and HLA in healthy donors. It was with 60 Vbeta and 13 Jbeta primers that the PCR ran. Measured with immunoSEQ multiplex PCR; TCRdb has only the in-frame clones, and not every one. The sample totals about 120,000 clones. The sequenced sample was PBMCs. These receptors all stem from a woman aged 40 to 55 in good health and CMV-seropositive.

This sequence joins TRBV30 and TRBJ2-3, with D perhaps matching TRBD2 (5 bases). The CDR3 is 14 amino acids. Per germline, CDR1 GTSNPN and CDR2 SVGIG (reference sequence). V was cut by 2 bases and J by 9 bases, with 18 bases left in between. In nucleotides, the CDR3 is TGTGCCTGGAGTACGAGGGTTGGGCCCCGGACGCAGTATTTT. Its translation: CAWSTRVGPRTQYF.

V is TRBV19 and J is TRBJ2-1; 9 bases are shared with TRBD2. Per the germline V gene, CDR1 is LNHDA and CDR2 is SQIVND (reference sequence). V dropped 7 bases and J dropped 9; count of bases not matched to a gene: 10. The CDR3 is 14 residues long. CDR3 DNA: TGTGCCAGTAATAGCGGGAGATCGTCGGGTGAGCAGTTCTTC. This translates into CASNSGRSSGEQFF.

The V and J genes are TRBV4-1 and TRBJ1-5; 10 positions match TRBD1. CDR1 and CDR2 (germline): MGHRA, YSYEKL. V lost 4 bases to trimming and J lost 4 bases; unmatched junction nucleotides: 4. The CDR3 spans 15 residues. CDR3: CASSPRTGGNQPQHF. CDR3 coding DNA: TGCGCCAGCAGCCCAAGGACAGGGGGGAATCAGCCCCAGCATTTT.

The genes are TRBV7-2 and TRBJ2-5, with D perhaps matching TRBD1 (6 bases). The CDR3 covers 17 residues. From germline, CDR1 is SGHTA and CDR2 FQGNSA. V gave up 1 base and J gave up 5 bases, with 20 bases separating them. The DNA of the CDR3 is TGTGCCAGCAGCTTAGGGGCAGGGGCTAACCTTATGGAGACCCAGTACTTC. Encoded protein: CASSLGAGANLMETQYF.

The chain recombines TRBV5-1 with TRBJ2-1, with 7 bases that match TRBD1. The CDR3 spans 14 residues. With 1 base clipped from V and 5 bases from J, the junction kept 3 bases outside the gene matches. Germline V lookup: CDR1 SGHRS, CDR2 YFSETQ. As DNA, the CDR3 is TGCGCCAGCAGCTTGAGGGGGCCCGACAATGAGCAGTTCTTC. Protein sequence: CASSLRGPDNEQFF.

V and J are TRBV7-2 and TRBJ2-7; 8 nucleotides match TRBD1. CDR3 size: 15 residues. V dropped 2 bases and J dropped 4; count of bases not matched to a gene: 7. In germline, CDR1 is SGHTA, CDR2 FQGNSA. The CDR3 spells CASSLRAGGSYEQYF. Here the CDR3 DNA reads TGTGCCAGCAGCTTACGCGCAGGGGGCAGTTACGAGCAGTACTTC.

The chain couples TRBV5-4 to TRBJ2-7, with TRBD2 identical over 9 bases. Germline loops: CDR1 SGHNT, CDR2 YYREEE (reference sequence). This CDR3 is 18 amino acids long. V was pared by 0 bases and J by 6 bases, with 16 bases of the junction left unmatched. The CDR3 spells CASSLGGGPPSGTSEQYF. The CDR3, as DNA: TGTGCCAGCAGCTTGGGAGGGGGCCCACCTAGCGGGACGAGCGAGCAGTACTTC.

The rearrangement links TRBV6-6 to TRBJ1-2, with a tentative D call TRBD1 (6 bases). The V gene lost 6 bases and the J gene lost 4 bases, with 12 bases spanning the gap. This CDR3 spans 13 amino acids. CDR1 MNHNY and CDR2 SVGAGI come from the germline V gene (reference sequence). The CDR3 region is CASSRGQIYGYTF. The CDR3 DNA reads TGTGCCAGCAGCCGAGGACAGATCTATGGCTACACCTTC.

This chain links TRBV7-7 with TRBJ2-7; 13 bases are shared with TRBD2. Trimming at V came to 4 bases and at J to 9 bases, leaving 6 bases not matched to a gene. The CDR3 length is 14 residues. Per the germline V gene, CDR1 is SSHAT and CDR2 is FNYEAQ (reference sequence). The CDR3 nucleotides are TGTGCCAGCAGCTCTGGACTAGCGGGGGACACGCAGTACTTC. It translates to CASSSGLAGDTQYF.

The genes are TRBV7-8 and TRBJ1-5; TRBD1 matches 9 bases. Germline-derived CDR1 and CDR2 are SGHVS and FQNEAQ. The junction had 14 bases not matched to a gene; V was cut back by 5 bases and J by 6 bases. The CDR3 is made up of 17 amino acids. DNA for the CDR3: TGTGCCAGCAGCCCGTTCGGGACAGGGCATGGGGGTCAGCCCCAGCATTTT. Protein: CASSPFGTGHGGQPQHF. Supplemented by reference TRBV7-8 and TRBJ1-5, the full variable domain reads GAGVSQSPRYKVAKRGQDVALRCDPISGHVSLFWYQQALGQGPEFLTYFQNEAQLDKSGLPSDRFFAERPEGSVSTLKIQRTQQEDSAVYLCASSPFGTGHGGQPQHFGDGTRLSIL.

The CDR3 loop is CASSLGRERGNEQFF. In nucleotides, the CDR3 is TGTGCCAGCAGCTTAGGCCGGGAGAGGGGCAATGAGCAGTTCTTC. The chain carries TRBV13 and TRBJ2-1, with a possible D match to TRBD2 (6 bases). The CDR3 has 15 amino acids. V lost 0 bases, J lost 6 bases, and 12 bases lay in between. CDR1 and CDR2 from the germline V gene are PRHDT and FYEKMQ (reference sequence).

The chain recombines TRBV28 with TRBJ2-7; 9 bases fit TRBD2. Germline CDR1 and CDR2: MDHEN and SYDVKM. Trimming at V came to 2 bases and at J to 4 bases, leaving 6 bases not matched to a gene. The CDR3 is 15 amino acids. The CDR3 DNA reads TGTGCCAGCAGTTTACCCCAGACTAGCGGATACGAGCAGTACTTC. It encodes CASSLPQTSGYEQYF.

The rearrangement uses TRBV21-1 and TRBJ1-5; the D segment call TRBD1 is taken from the table without a DNA check. TRBV21-1 is assigned pseudogene status. The CDR3 is made up of 16 amino acids. CDR3 in DNA: TGTGCCAGCATCAACTGGGGCCCCCGGGGCAATCAGCCCCAGCATTTT. Translated, it gives CASINWGPRGNQPQHF.

This chain connects TRBV11-2 to TRBJ2-3; 7 bases align to TRBD2. Germline V gives CDR1 SGHAT, CDR2 FQNNGV. V dropped 4 bases and J dropped 1; count of bases not matched to a gene: 11. The CDR3 has 17 amino acids. The CDR3 sequence is CASSSGGGSGGTDTQYF. The DNA for the CDR3 is TGTGCCAGCAGCTCAGGTGGGGGAAGCGGGGGCACAGATACGCAGTATTTT.

This rearrangement joins TRBV7-9 to TRBJ2-3; 9 bases align to TRBD2. This CDR3 is built from 16 residues. V gave up 2 bases and J gave up 2 bases; unmatched junction bases: 5. Germline CDR1 SEHNR, CDR2 FQNEAQ (reference sequence). CDR3 region: CASSLRLAGHTDTQYF. CDR3 DNA: TGTGCCAGCAGCTTACGCCTAGCGGGGCACACAGATACGCAGTATTTT.

The chain is built from TRBV28 and TRBJ2-4, with 7 positions matching TRBD1. V was pared by 7 bases and J by 0 bases, with 6 bases of the junction left unmatched. From germline, CDR1 is MDHEN and CDR2 SYDVKM. The CDR3 contains 15 residues. CDR3: CASKGGAVAKNIQYF. The CDR3 DNA reads TGTGCCAGCAAAGGGGGCGCGGTAGCCAAAAACATTCAGTACTTC.

The chain joins TRBV19 to TRBJ2-7; 13 positions match TRBD2. V shed 4 bases and J 0 bases; nucleotides not matched to a gene: 9. This CDR3 spans 18 amino acids. Germline V gives CDR1 LNHDA, CDR2 SQIVND (reference sequence). The CDR3 is CASSTHGLAGVVSYEQYF. CDR3 DNA sequence: TGTGCCAGTAGTACCCATGGACTAGCGGGAGTTGTCTCCTACGAGCAGTACTTC.